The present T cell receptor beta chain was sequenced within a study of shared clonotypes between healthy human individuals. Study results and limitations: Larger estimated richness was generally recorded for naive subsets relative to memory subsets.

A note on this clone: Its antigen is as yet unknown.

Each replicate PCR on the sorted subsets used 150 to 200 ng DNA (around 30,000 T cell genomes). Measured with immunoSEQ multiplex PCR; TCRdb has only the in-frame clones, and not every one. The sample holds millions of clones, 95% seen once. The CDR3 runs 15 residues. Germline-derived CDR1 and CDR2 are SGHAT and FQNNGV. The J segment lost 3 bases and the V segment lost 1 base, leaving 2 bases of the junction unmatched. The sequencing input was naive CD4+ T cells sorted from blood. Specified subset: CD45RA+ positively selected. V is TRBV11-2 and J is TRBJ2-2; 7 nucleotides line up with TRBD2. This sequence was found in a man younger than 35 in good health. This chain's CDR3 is CASSLASGDTGELFF. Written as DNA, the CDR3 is TGTGCCAGCAGCTTAGCTAGCGGTGACACCGGGGAGCTGTTTTTT.